The rows below give T cell receptor beta chains drawn from one sample of a study of cytomegalovirus exposure and HLA in healthy donors. Generated by immunoSEQ multiplex PCR, the TCRdb table keeps only in-frame clones and is missing some. Here the sample spans approximately 180,000 clones, roughly 85% being singletons. Material: PBMCs. These receptor sequences come from a woman aged 18 to 35 in good health and CMV-seronegative. Both conserved end residues are part of each CDR3. A D gene is named only where the DNA matches it firmly. Not every row has a clone size; where given, it reads once, few, many or a size class.

j_gene,v_gene,d_gene,abundance,CDR3nt,CDR3aa
TRBJ2-7,TRBV27,TRBD2,NA,TGTGCCAGCAGTTTAAAGGGGTCGGGTGCGGCTAGCGGTATCTCCTACGAGCAGTACTTC,CASSLKGSGAASGISYEQYF
TRBJ1-1,TRBV6-6,NA,NA,TGTGCCAGCGGAAACCCGGGGCCGGGAGGAGACACTGAAGCTTTCTTT,CASGNPGPGGDTEAFF
TRBJ1-2,TRBV5-4,NA,NA,TGTGCCAGCAGCTTCGCAGGGGCGCCTTGGGGCTACACCTTC,CASSFAGAPWGYTF
TRBJ2-2,TRBV19,TRBD2,once,TGTGCCAGTAGGGCGGGACTAGACTCCGGGGAGCTGTTTTTT,CASRAGLDSGELFF
TRBJ2-1,TRBV11-2,TRBD2,NA,TGTGCCAGCAGCTTAGACCCCTTCAGCGGGAGTCCCTACAATGAGCAGTTCTTC,CASSLDPFSGSPYNEQFF
TRBJ2-1,TRBV9,TRBD2,once,TGTGCCAGCAGCCGAACTAGCGGCTCCTACAATGAGCAGTTCTTC,CASSRTSGSYNEQFF
TRBJ1-1,TRBV7-2,TRBD1,once,TGTGCCAGCAGACCGCAGACAGGGACCGGTGAAGCTTTCTTT,CASRPQTGTGEAFF
TRBJ1-5,TRBV2,NA,NA,TGTGCCAGCAGTGAGGAGAGCTCTGCCCATCAGCCCCAGCATTTT,CASSEESSAHQPQHF
TRBJ2-3,TRBV7-9,NA,NA,TGTGCCAGCATACAAACGGGGGTGGGGGATACGCAGTATTTT,CASIQTGVGDTQYF
TRBJ2-3,TRBV2,NA,NA,TGTGCCAGCAGTTCTAAGCAGCGGGCCCGGGCGGATACGCAGTATTTT,CASSSKQRARADTQYF
TRBJ2-7,TRBV7-2,TRBD1,NA,TGTGCCAGCAGCCCGGACAGGGGGCGTTTCTACGAGCAGTACTTC,CASSPDRGRFYEQYF
TRBJ2-7,TRBV7-8,TRBD1,NA,TGTGCCAGCAAGCCTTCCCCACTAAGGGACAGCTCCTACGAGCAGTACTTC,CASKPSPLRDSSYEQYF
TRBJ1-5,TRBV30,NA,NA,TGTGCCTGGGATGACGGAGGGAATCAGCCCCAGCATTTT,CAWDDGGNQPQHF
TRBJ1-2,TRBV4-3,NA,NA,TGCGCCAGCAGTCAAATGCGGACAGTCGGTGGCTACACCTTC,CASSQMRTVGGYTF
TRBJ1-1,TRBV6-5,NA,NA,TGTGCCAGCAGCCAGGGGTTGTACACTGAAGCTTTCTTT,CASSQGLYTEAFF
TRBJ2-2,TRBV28,TRBD1,NA,TGTGCCAGCAGGTCACAGGGGCGAGACACCGGGGAGCTGTTTTTT,CASRSQGRDTGELFF
TRBJ2-1,TRBV30,TRBD2,NA,TGTGCCTGGAGTGGACTAGCGGGAGGGCCACGGGATGAGCAGTTCTTC,CAWSGLAGGPRDEQFF
TRBJ2-5,TRBV7-9,TRBD2,NA,TGTGCCAGCAGCCCGGGACTAGCGGGAGGACAAGAGACCCAGTACTTC,CASSPGLAGGQETQYF
TRBJ1-1,TRBV5-1,TRBD1,few,TGCGCCAGCAGCAGGACAGGGGCCGGCACTGAAGCTTTCTTT,CASSRTGAGTEAFF
TRBJ2-5,TRBV29-1,NA,NA,TGCAGCGGAGGACGACATAGCGGCTATGAGACCCAGTACTTC,CSGGRHSGYETQYF
TRBJ2-7,TRBV21-1,NA,NA,TGTGCCAGCAGCAAAGATTGCGGGAGCACCTACGAGCAGTACTTC,CASSKDCGSTYEQYF
TRBJ2-7,TRBV29-1,TRBD2,NA,TGCAGCGTTGAAGGTCTGCGGGAGGGGGCCGAGCAGTACTTC,CSVEGLREGAEQYF
TRBJ1-5,TRBV19,TRBD1,NA,TGTGCCAGTAGTATCCTAGGACAGGGGAGCGGTCAGCCCCAGCATTTT,CASSILGQGSGQPQHF
TRBJ2-1,TRBV4-1,TRBD2,NA,TGCGCCACCTGCCGGGGCGGGAGAGGCGATGAGCAGTTCTTC,CATCRGGRGDEQFF
TRBJ2-7,TRBV10-3,NA,NA,TGTGCCATCAGTAGGTCCCAGGCCGACTACGAGCAGTACTTC,CAISRSQADYEQYF
TRBJ2-2,TRBV11-2,NA,few,TGTGCCAGCAGCTTAGAGGGGGAGGCCAGGGCGAACACCGGGGAGCTGTTTTTT,CASSLEGEARANTGELFF
TRBJ1-5,TRBV7-2,NA,NA,TGTGCCAGCAGCTCAACCTCCGGGACACGGAGCAATCAGCCCCAGCATTTT,CASSSTSGTRSNQPQHF
TRBJ1-2,TRBV11-2,TRBD1,NA,TGTGCCAGCAGCTCCACAGGGGGCGTCCTTTATGGCTACACCTTC,CASSSTGGVLYGYTF
TRBJ2-5,TRBV5-1,NA,NA,TGCGCCAGCAGCTTGGGCCCTTCGGTAGAAGAGACCCAGTACTTC,CASSLGPSVEETQYF
TRBJ1-2,TRBV29-1,NA,NA,TGCAGCGCTGGGCTTAACTATGGCTACACCTTC,CSAGLNYGYTF
TRBJ1-4,TRBV6-1,NA,few,TGTGCCAGCAGAGCCGTGGGGGGGGGTAATGAAAAACTGTTTTTT,CASRAVGGGNEKLFF
TRBJ2-5,TRBV7-9,NA,NA,TGTGCCAGCAGCTTAGTCTTAGGGGTGGAGACCCAGTACTTC,CASSLVLGVETQYF
TRBJ2-7,TRBV5-6,TRBD1,few,TGTGCCAGCAGCTTGGCCGAATGGGACAGCTACTTC,CASSLAEWDSYF
TRBJ2-5,TRBV30,TRBD1,NA,TGTGCCTGGAGTTCAACAGGGGGAGAGACCCAGTACTTC,CAWSSTGGETQYF
TRBJ1-2,TRBV7-9,NA,NA,TGTGCCAGCAGGCCGGGAGGACGGGTCAAGAATGGCTACACCTTC,CASRPGGRVKNGYTF
TRBJ1-5,TRBV5-3,NA,NA,TGTGCCAGAAGCCCAGTCGAGCGTTGGTCTGGGGATCCGGGACGGGAGAGCAATCAGCCCCAGCATTTT,CARSPVERWSGDPGRESNQPQHF
TRBJ2-1,TRBV7-2,TRBD2,NA,TGTGCCAGCAGCCTTTCAGCGGGAGTAAGCAATGAGCAGTTCTTC,CASSLSAGVSNEQFF
TRBJ1-5,TRBV15,NA,NA,TGTGCCACCAGCAGAGATCCCGGCAGGGGACGACGCAATCAGCCCCAGCATTTT,CATSRDPGRGRRNQPQHF